These 6 T cell receptor beta chains were all obtained from the same sample, sequenced in a study of CD8+ T cells in alopecia areata. Once RNA had been extracted, it was reverse transcribed into cDNA to act as the sequencing template. Assay used: immunoSEQ multiplex PCR; TCRdb lists only in-frame clones, some missing. This sample has about 130,000 clones, with 45% to 65% found just once. The sequencing here drew on CD4+ T cells sorted from blood, taken at week 0. The receptors originated from a human donor with alopecia areata.

V and J are TRBV6-1 and TRBJ2-3; D ambiguous. From germline, CDR1 is MNHNS and CDR2 SASEGT. The CDR3 consists of 10 residues. Trimming pared 2 bases from V and 11 bases from J, leaving 5 bases between. CDR3 loop: CASSEFRQYF. DNA for the CDR3: TGTGCCAGCAGTGAATTTAGGCAGTATTTT.

The table lists this clone with a few counts. This chain connects TRBV5-1 to TRBJ1-2, with 9 bases identical to TRBD1. The germline CDR1 and CDR2 sequences are SGHRS and YFSETQ. CDR3 size: 16 residues. The ends lost 4 bases at V and 7 bases at J; junction bases unmatched: 14. The CDR3 protein is CASSRSPGTGYSGYTF. The CDR3 DNA reads as TGCGCCAGCAGCCGTTCACCCGGGACAGGGTATAGTGGCTACACCTTC. Variable domain in full (rest from reference TRBV5-1 and TRBJ1-2): KAGVTQTPRYLIKTRGQQVTLSCSPISGHRSVSWYQQTPGQGLQFLFEYFSETQRNKGNFPGRFSGRQFSNSRSEMNVSTLELGDSALYLCASSRSPGTGYSGYTFGSGTRLTVV.

This chain links TRBV5-6 with TRBJ1-1; no reliable D call. With 2 bases removed from V and 5 bases from J, the gap between germline ends came to 13 bases. Germline CDR1 reads SGHDT; CDR2 reads YYEEEE. This CDR3 spans 14 amino acids. As DNA, the CDR3 is TGTGCCAGCAGCTTAGGGATGGCTCGAACTGAAGCTTTCTTT. Encoded protein: CASSLGMARTEAFF.

V usage is TRBV5-7 and J usage is TRBJ1-1, with unresolved D. TRBV5-7 qualifies as an ORF whose function is uncertain. CDR3 length: 13 residues. Trimming pared 2 bases from V and 1 base from J, leaving 6 bases between. The DNA of the CDR3 is TGTGCCAGCAGCTTACTGGCGAACACTGAAGCTTTCTTT. It is translated as CASSLLANTEAFF.

This clone has a handful of counts. The V gene is TRBV27, the J gene TRBJ1-2; 7 bases fit TRBD1. This CDR3 spans 14 amino acids. From germline, CDR1 is MNHEY and CDR2 SMNVEV (reference sequence). V lost 4 bases, J lost 7 bases, and 9 bases stayed unmatched. This CDR3 reads CASSSLRQGVGYTF. Here the CDR3 DNA reads TGTGCCAGCAGTTCCCTTAGGCAGGGGGTTGGCTACACCTTC.

The V call is TRBV18, the J call TRBJ2-3; D unclear. Per germline, CDR1 KGHSH and CDR2 LQKENI. The CDR3 covers 12 residues. Trimming removed 4 bases from V and 4 bases from J, with 6 bases in between. CDR3 residues: CASSLVADTQYF. The CDR3 DNA reads TGTGCCAGCTCACTTGTTGCAGATACGCAGTATTTT. The entire variable domain, with the rest obtained from reference TRBV18 and TRBJ2-3, is as follows: NAGVMQNPRHLVRRRGQEARLRCSPMKGHSHVYWYRQLPEEGLKFMVYLQKENIIDESGMPKERFSAEFPKEGPSILRIQQVVRGDSAAYFCASSLVADTQYFGPGTRLTVL.